This TCR beta chain was observed in a study of blood T cell repertoires in COVID-19. Germline-derived CDR1 and CDR2 are SGHRS and YFSETQ. Trimming at V came to 4 bases and at J to 3 bases, leaving 5 bases not matched to a gene. The CDR3 extends over 14 amino acids. In the authors' workflow: Using reference gene primer amplification, nucleated cell counts were estimated. Some clones are missing from TCRdb's copy, which holds only in-frame ones; the method was immunoSEQ multiplex PCR. From that table come the V and J calls and clone size; the DNA was used to work out D and trimming. The table has some 260,000 clones, about 90% seen once.

This TCR came from a man younger than 30 with active or convalescent COVID-19. The rearrangement uses TRBV5-1 and TRBJ1-2, with 8 bases fitting TRBD1. Sequenced material: peripheral blood. CDR3 residues: CASSPRGPDYGYTF. In DNA form, the CDR3 reads TGCGCCAGCAGCCCCAGGGGGCCGGACTATGGCTACACCTTC.